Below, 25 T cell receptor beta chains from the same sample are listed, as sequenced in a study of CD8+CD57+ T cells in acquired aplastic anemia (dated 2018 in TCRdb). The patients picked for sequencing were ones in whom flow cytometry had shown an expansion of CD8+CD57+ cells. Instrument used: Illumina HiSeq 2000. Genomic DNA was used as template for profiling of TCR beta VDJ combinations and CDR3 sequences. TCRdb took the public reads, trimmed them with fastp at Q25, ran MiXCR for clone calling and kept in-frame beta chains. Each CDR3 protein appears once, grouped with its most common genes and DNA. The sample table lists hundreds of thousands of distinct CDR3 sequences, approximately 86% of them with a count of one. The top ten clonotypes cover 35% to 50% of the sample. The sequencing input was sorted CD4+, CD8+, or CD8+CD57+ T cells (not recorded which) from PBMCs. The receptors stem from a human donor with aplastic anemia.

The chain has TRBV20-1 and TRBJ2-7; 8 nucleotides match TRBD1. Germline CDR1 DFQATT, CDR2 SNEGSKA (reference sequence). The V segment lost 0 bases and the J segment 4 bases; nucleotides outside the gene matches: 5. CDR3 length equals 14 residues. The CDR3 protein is CSARDRQGRYEQYF. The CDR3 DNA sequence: TGCAGTGCTAGAGATAGACAGGGGCGTTACGAGCAGTACTTC.

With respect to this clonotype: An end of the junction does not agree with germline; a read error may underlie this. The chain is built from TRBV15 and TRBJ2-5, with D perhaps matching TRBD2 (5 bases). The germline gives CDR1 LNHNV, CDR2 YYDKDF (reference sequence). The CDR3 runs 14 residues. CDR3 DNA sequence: TGTGCCATCAGCAGAGGGAGCGACCAAGAGACCCAGTACTTC. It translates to CAISRGSDQETQYF. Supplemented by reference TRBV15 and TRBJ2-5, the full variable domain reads DAMVIQNPRYQVTQFGKPVTLSCSQTLNHNVMYWYQQKSSQAPKLLFHYYDKDFNNEADTPDNFQSRRPNTSFCFLDIRSPGLGDTAMYLCAISRGSDQETQYFGPGTRLLVL.

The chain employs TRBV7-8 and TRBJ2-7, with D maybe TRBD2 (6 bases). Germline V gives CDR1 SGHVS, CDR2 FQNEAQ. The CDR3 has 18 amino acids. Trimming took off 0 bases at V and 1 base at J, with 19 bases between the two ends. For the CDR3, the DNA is TGTGCCAGCAGCTTAGCGGGAGGTCCCGCTGCGCTGTCCTACGAGCAGTACGTC. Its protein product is CASSLAGGPAALSYEQYV.

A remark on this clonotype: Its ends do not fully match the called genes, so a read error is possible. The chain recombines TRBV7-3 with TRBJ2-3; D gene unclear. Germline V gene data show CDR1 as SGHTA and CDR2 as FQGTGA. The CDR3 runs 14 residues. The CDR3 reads CASRCPEAPDNELF. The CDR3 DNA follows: TGTGCCAGCAGATGTCCGGAAGCTCCGGATAACGAGTTGTTT.

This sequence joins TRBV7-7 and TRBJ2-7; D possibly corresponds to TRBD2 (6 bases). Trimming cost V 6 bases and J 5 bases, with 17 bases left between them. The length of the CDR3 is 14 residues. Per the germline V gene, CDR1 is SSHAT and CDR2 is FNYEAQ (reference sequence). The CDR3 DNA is TGTGCCAGCAGTCCTGCCGGGGACTGCGACGAGCAGTACTTC. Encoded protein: CASSPAGDCDEQYF.

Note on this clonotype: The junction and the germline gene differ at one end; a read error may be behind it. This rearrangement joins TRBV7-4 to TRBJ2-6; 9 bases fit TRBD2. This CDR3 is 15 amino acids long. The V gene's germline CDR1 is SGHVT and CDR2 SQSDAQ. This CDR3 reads CASSFGRSGGNDLTF. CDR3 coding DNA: TGTGCCAGCAGCTTTGGAAGAAGCGGGGGGAACGACCTGACTTTC.

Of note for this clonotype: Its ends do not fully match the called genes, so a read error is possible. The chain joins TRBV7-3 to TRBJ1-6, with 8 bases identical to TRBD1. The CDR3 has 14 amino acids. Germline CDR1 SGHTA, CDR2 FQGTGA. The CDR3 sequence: CASSSDRGSSPHHF. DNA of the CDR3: TGTGCCAGCAGTTCAGACAGGGGAAGTTCACCCCACCACTTT. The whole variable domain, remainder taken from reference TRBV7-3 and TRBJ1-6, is GAGVSQTPSNKVTEKGKYVELRCDPISGHTALYWYRQSLGQGPEFLIYFQGTGAADDSGLPNDRFFAVRPEGSVSTLKIQRTERGDSAVYLCASSSDRGSSPHHFGNGTRLTVT.

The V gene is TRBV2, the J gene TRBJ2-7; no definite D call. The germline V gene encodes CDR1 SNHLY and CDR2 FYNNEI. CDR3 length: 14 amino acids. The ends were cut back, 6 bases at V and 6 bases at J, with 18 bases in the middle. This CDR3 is CASSDLTSRSEQYF. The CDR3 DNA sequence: TGTGCCAGCAGCGACCTCACCTCGAGGTCCGAGCAGTACTTC.

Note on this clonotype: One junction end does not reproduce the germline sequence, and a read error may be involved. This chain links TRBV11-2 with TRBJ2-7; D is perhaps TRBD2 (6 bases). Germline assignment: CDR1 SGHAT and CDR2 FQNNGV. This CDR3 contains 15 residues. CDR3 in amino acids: CASSQGLPLVYEQYF. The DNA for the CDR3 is TGCGCCAGCAGCCAAGGACTACCATTAGTATACGAGCAGTACTTC. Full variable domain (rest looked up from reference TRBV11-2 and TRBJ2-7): EAGVAQSPRYKIIEKRQSVAFWCNPISGHATLYWYQQILGQGPKLLIQFQNNGVVDDSQLPKDRFSAERLKGVDSTLKIQPAKLEDSAVYLCASSQGLPLVYEQYFGPGTRLTVT.

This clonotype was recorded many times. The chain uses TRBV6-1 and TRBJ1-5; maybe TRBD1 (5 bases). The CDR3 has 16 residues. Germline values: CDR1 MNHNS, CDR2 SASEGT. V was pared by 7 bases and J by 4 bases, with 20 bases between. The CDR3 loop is CASTPRRQTTNQPQHF. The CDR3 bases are TGTGCCAGCACCCCACGGAGACAGACCACGAATCAGCCCCAGCATTTT.

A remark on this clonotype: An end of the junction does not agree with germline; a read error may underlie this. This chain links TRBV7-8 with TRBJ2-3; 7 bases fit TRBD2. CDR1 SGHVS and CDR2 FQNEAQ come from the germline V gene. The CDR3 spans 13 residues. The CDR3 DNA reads TGTGCCAGCGGGGTAGCGGGCAGAGCCAAGAAGCAGTTT. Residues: CASGVAGRAKKQF.

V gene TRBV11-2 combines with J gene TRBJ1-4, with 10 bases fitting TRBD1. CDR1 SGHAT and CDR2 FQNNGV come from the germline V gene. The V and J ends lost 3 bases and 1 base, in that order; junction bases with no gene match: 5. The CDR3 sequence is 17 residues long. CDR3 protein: CASSLDRGIGTNEKLFF. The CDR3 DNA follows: TGTGCCAGCAGCTTGGACAGGGGGATTGGAACTAATGAAAAACTGTTTTTT.

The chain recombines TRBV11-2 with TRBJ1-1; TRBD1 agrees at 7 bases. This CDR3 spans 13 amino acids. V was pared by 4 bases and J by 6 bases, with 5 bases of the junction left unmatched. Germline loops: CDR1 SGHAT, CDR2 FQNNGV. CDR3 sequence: CASSWGQRSEAFF. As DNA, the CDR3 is TGTGCCAGCAGCTGGGGACAGAGGTCTGAAGCTTTCTTT. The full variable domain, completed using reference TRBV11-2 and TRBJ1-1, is EAGVAQSPRYKIIEKRQSVAFWCNPISGHATLYWYQQILGQGPKLLIQFQNNGVVDDSQLPKDRFSAERLKGVDSTLKIQPAKLEDSAVYLCASSWGQRSEAFFGQGTRLTVV.

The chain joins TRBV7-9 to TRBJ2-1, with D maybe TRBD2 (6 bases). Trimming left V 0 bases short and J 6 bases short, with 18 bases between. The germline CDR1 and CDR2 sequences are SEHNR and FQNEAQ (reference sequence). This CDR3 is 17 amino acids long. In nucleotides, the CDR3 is TGTGCCAGCAGCTTAGCACCCGGGGAGGTTGCCTTCAATGAGCAGTTCTTC. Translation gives CASSLAPGEVAFNEQFF. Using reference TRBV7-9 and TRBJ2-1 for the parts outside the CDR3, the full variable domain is DTGVSQNPRHKITKRGQNVTFRCDPISEHNRLYWYRQTLGQGPEFLTYFQNEAQLEKSRLLSDRFSAERPKGSFSTLEIQRTEQGDSAMYLCASSLAPGEVAFNEQFFGPGTRLTVL.

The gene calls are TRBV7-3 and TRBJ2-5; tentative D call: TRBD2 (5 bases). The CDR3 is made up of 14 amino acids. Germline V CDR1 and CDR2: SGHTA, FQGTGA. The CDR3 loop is CSPSRGSEQETQYF. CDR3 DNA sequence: TGTTCCCCTAGCAGAGGCAGCGAGCAAGAGACCCAGTACTTC.

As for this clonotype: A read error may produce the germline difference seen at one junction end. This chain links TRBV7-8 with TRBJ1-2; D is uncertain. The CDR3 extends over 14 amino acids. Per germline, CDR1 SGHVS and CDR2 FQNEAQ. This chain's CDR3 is CASSFRPDGSAYSF. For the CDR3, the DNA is TGTGCCAGCAGTTTTCGTCCAGACGGGTCAGCCTATTCCTTC.

The DNA of the CDR3 is TGTGCTAGCACCCCCTACAGGGGGCTAAGGGAGACCCAGTACTTC. This gives the protein CASTPYRGLRETQYF. The chain employs TRBV12-5 and TRBJ2-5; 9 bases match TRBD1. This CDR3 region has 15 residues. Trimming at V came to 9 bases and at J to 5 bases, leaving 13 bases not matched to a gene. CDR1 and CDR2 from the germline V gene are LGHNT and FRNRAP.

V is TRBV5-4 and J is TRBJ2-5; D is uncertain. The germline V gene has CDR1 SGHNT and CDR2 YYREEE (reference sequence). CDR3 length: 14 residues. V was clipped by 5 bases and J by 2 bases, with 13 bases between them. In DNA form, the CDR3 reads TGTGCCAGCAGTTTACTAAGGCAGCAAGAGACCCAGTACTTC. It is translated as CASSLLRQQETQYF. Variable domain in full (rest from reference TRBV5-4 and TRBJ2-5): ETGVTQSPTHLIKTRGQQVTLRCSSQSGHNTVSWYQQALGQGPQFIFQYYREEENGRGNFPPRFSGLQFPNYSSELNVNALELDDSALYLCASSLLRQQETQYFGPGTRLLVL.

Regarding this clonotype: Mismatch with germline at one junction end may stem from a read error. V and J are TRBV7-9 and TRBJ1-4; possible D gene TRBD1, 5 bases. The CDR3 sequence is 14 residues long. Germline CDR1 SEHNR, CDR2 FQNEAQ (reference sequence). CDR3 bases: TGTGCCAGCAGCTTAGCGGGTAGAGACGGGGCCAACGTCTTT. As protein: CASSLAGRDGANVF.

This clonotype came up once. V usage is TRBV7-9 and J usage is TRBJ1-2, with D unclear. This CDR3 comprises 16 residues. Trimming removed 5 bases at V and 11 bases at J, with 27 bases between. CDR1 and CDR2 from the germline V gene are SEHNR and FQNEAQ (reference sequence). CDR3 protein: CASSADSTQFVCPYTF. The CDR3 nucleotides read TGTGCCAGCAGCGCCGATAGTACGCAGTTCGTTTGCCCATACACCTTC.

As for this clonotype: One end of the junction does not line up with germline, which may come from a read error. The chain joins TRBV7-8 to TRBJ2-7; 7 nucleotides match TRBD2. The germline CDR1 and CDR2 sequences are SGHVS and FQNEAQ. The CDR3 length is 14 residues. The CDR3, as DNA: TGTGCCAGCAGCACCACGGGAGGCTCCTATACGCAGTATTTC. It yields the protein CASSTTGGSYTQYF.

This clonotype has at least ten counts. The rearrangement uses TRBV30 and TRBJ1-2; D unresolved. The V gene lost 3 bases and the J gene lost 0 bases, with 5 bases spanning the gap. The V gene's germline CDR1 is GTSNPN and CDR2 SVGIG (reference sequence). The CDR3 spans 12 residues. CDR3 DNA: TGTGCCTGGAGCTTAGCTAACTATGGCTACACCTTC. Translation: CAWSLANYGYTF.

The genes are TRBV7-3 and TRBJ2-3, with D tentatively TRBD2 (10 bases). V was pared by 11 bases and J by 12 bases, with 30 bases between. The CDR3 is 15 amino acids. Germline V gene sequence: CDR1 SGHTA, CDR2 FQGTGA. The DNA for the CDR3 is TGTGCCGGACAGGGGACTAGCGAGACCCGAGACATCCAGTATTTT. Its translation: CAGQGTSETRDIQYF.

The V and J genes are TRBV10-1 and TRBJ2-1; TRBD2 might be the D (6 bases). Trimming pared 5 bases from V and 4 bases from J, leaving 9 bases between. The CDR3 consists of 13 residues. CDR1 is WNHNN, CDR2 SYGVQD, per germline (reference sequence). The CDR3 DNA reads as TGCGCCAGCAGTCGCGGGGTATACAATGAGCAGTTCTTC. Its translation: CASSRGVYNEQFF.

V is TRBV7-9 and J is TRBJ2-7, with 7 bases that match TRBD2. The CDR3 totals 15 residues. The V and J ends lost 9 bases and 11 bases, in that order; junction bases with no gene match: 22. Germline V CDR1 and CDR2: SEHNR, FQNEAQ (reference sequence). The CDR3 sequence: CASSINHGGGNDEYF. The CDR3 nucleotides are TGTGCCAGTAGCATTAATCACGGCGGGGGAAATGATGAGTACTTC.